These 8 T cell receptor beta chains were all obtained from the same sample, sequenced in a study of T cell responses to AZD1222 COVID-19 vaccine. The assay was immunoSEQ multiplex PCR, and TCRdb's table has in-frame clones only and misses some. This table has 120,000 to 150,000 clones, under 95% appearing once. The source was peripheral blood, collected on day 0 of AZD1222 vaccination. These receptors were collected from an adult in good health.

This clone was seen only a few times. V and J are TRBV12-3 or TRBV12-4 and TRBJ1-2; TRBD1 might be the D (5 bases). Trimming cost V 6 bases and J 0 bases, with 5 bases left between them. CDR3 size: 12 residues. The CDR3 bases are TGTGCCAGCAGCAGGGCTAACTATGGCTACACCTTC. Protein: CASSRANYGYTF.

This chain joins TRBV5-1 and TRBJ1-1, with D hard to call. The CDR3 totals 13 residues. CDR1 and CDR2 (germline): SGHRS, YFSETQ. V was clipped by 2 bases and J by 0 bases, with 5 bases between them. CDR3 residues: CASSLVLNTEAFF. In DNA form, the CDR3 reads TGCGCCAGCAGCTTAGTACTGAACACTGAAGCTTTCTTT.

The J gene is TRBJ2-1, the V gene TRBV2, with TRBD2 identical over 10 bases. There are 13 residues in the CDR3. V shed 8 bases, J shed 14 bases, and the junction held 12 bases outside the gene matches. Germline V gives CDR1 SNHLY, CDR2 FYNNEI. The CDR3 sequence: CASRPGNLAGEFF. DNA of the CDR3: TGTGCCAGCCGTCCTGGGAACCTAGCGGGGGAGTTCTTC. Full variable domain (remainder filled in from reference TRBV2 and TRBJ2-1): EPEVTQTPSHQVTQMGQEVILRCVPISNHLYFYWYRQILGQKVEFLVSFYNNEISEKSEIFDDQFSVERPDGSNFTLKIRSTKLEDSAMYFCASRPGNLAGEFFGPGTRLTVL.

This clone was recorded only once. The rearrangement links TRBV19 to TRBJ2-1, with no clear D. There are 15 residues in the CDR3. Germline V gives CDR1 LNHDA, CDR2 SQIVND (reference sequence). Trimming took 6 bases from V and 6 from J, leaving 18 bases between them. The CDR3 loop reads CASRNEPNSPNEQFF. In DNA form, the CDR3 reads TGTGCCAGTAGAAACGAGCCTAACAGTCCCAATGAGCAGTTCTTC.

V usage is TRBV21-1 and J usage is TRBJ1-2. TRBV21-1 is an annotated pseudogene. The CDR3 has 19 residues. CDR3 amino acids: CASSKGVRWNRLLGYGYTF. The DNA of the CDR3 is TGTGCCAGCAGCAAAGGGGTGAGGTGGAATCGACTTCTGGGCTATGGCTACACCTTC.

This chain joins TRBV18 and TRBJ1-1; D is ambiguous. Trimming shortened V by 4 bases and J by 1 base, and 7 bases separated the two germline ends. The CDR3 length is 13 residues. Germline values: CDR1 KGHSH, CDR2 LQKENI. The CDR3 region is CASSLQANTEAFF. As DNA, the CDR3 is TGTGCCAGCTCACTCCAGGCGAACACTGAAGCTTTCTTT.

The CDR3 spells CASSWGEAFF. CDR3 DNA sequence: TGTGCCAGCAGTTGGGGTGAAGCTTTCTTT. The rearrangement joins TRBV6-5 to TRBJ1-1; D uncertain. The germline V gene encodes CDR1 MNHEY and CDR2 SVGAGI. V was pared by 4 bases and J by 7 bases, with 4 bases between. This CDR3 spans 10 amino acids.

The chain uses TRBV18 and TRBJ2-1; D unresolved. Trimming pared 4 bases from V and 3 bases from J, leaving 7 bases between. The CDR3 runs 13 residues. The V gene's germline CDR1 is KGHSH and CDR2 LQKENI. In DNA, the CDR3 is TGTGCCAGCTCACATGGCGGCTACAATGAGCAGTTCTTC. This translates into CASSHGGYNEQFF. Looking up the rest from reference TRBV18 and TRBJ2-1 gives the full variable domain: NAGVMQNPRHLVRRRGQEARLRCSPMKGHSHVYWYRQLPEEGLKFMVYLQKENIIDESGMPKERFSAEFPKEGPSILRIQQVVRGDSAAYFCASSHGGYNEQFFGPGTRLTVL.